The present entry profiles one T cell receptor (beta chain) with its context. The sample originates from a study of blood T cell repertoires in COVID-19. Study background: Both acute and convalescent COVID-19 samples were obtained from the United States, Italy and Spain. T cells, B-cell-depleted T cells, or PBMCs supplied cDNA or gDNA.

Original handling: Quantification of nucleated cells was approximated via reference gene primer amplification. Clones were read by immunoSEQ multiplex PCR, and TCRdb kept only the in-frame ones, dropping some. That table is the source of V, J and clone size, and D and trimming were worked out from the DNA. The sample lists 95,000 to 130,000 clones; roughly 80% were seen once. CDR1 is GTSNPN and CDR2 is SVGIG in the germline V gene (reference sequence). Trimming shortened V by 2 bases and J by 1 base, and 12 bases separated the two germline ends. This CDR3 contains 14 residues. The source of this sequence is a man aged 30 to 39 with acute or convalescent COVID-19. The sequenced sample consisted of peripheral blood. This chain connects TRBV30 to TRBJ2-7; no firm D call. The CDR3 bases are TGTGCCTGGAGTCCCGACACTCCATCCTACGAGCAGTACTTC. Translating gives CAWSPDTPSYEQYF.